The 9 T cell receptor beta chains below come from one sample, sequenced in a study of post-analysis software for immune sequencing data. Study conclusions and caveats: Roughly 5 TRBV segments, TRBV5-6, TRBV5-1 and TRBV20-1 among them, were found more frequent in patients than controls.

These receptors' targets are unknown. The TCR beta cDNA libraries carried unique molecular identifiers. TCRdb called the PCR reads again in MiXCR, with one record for every CDR3 protein. The sample yields about 460,000 distinct CDR3 sequences, roughly 45% seen once. Sequencing input: blood. These receptors were obtained from a girl aged 5 to 17 with multiple sclerosis.

This clonotype was seen a handful of times. This chain uses TRBV6-2 or TRBV6-3 with TRBJ1-5, with D unclear. In germline, CDR1 is MNHEY, CDR2 SVGEGT. This CDR3 region has 15 residues. The V gene lost 6 bases and the J gene lost 6 bases, with 18 bases spanning the gap. The CDR3 region has the DNA TGTGCCAGCAGCTACCCTGAAACGACGGTTCAGCCCCAGCATTTT. This codes for CASSYPETTVQPQHF.

This chain's CDR3 is CASSQEGASPYEQYF. In nucleotides, the CDR3 is TGTGCCAGCAGCCAAGAAGGGGCTAGCCCGTACGAGCAGTACTTC. This rearrangement joins TRBV4-2 to TRBJ2-5, with D possibly being TRBD1 or TRBD2 (5 bases each). The J call may be wrong; the DNA end is better matched by TRBJ2-7. Germline assignment: CDR1 LGHNA and CDR2 YNFKEQ. The CDR3 sequence is 15 residues long.

This sequence joins TRBV19 and TRBJ2-7; D not certain. The DNA end lines up better with TRBJ2-5; the J call may be wrong. Germline V gene sequence: CDR1 LNHDA, CDR2 SQIVND (reference sequence). This CDR3 is built from 12 residues. The CDR3 reads CASSIGVETQYF. In DNA form, the CDR3 reads TGTGCCAGTAGTATTGGTGTAGAGACCCAGTACTTC.

The V and J genes are TRBV20-1 and TRBJ2-7; D may correspond to TRBD1 or TRBD2 (5 bases each). This CDR3 has 16 residues. Germline assignment: CDR1 DFQATT and CDR2 SNEGSKA (reference sequence). V lost 4 bases and J 6 bases, leaving 25 bases between the germline ends. CDR3 amino acids: CSATGRMSLASSEQYF. CDR3 sequence (DNA): TGCAGTGCTACGGGACGCATGTCTCTCGCCTCGAGCGAGCAGTACTTC.

The CDR3 reads CSVTGTPNPYEQYF. The CDR3 coding sequence is TGCAGCGTGACCGGGACACCAAACCCCTACGAGCAGTACTTC. The chain uses TRBV29-1 and TRBJ2-7; D may be TRBD1 (6 bases). Per germline, CDR1 SQVTM and CDR2 ANQGSEA. CDR3 length: 14 amino acids. The germline V and J ends were trimmed by 6 bases and 2 bases, with 17 bases remaining between them.

The genes are TRBV7-2 and TRBJ2-5; no clear D. Germline loops: CDR1 SGHTA, CDR2 FQGNSA. This CDR3 comprises 14 residues. The ends were cut back, 6 bases at V and 1 base at J, with 12 bases in the middle. This CDR3 is CASSLQNTQETQYF. In nucleotides, the CDR3 is TGTGCCAGCAGTCTACAGAACACCCAAGAGACCCAGTACTTC.

The genes are TRBV5-1 and TRBJ2-1; the match to TRBD2 covers 9 bases. J was trimmed by 7 bases and V by 0 bases; bases with no gene match: 5. From germline, CDR1 is SGHRS and CDR2 YFSETQ. The CDR3 is made up of 15 amino acids. Written as DNA, the CDR3 is TGCGCCAGCAGCTTGGCGCCTAGCGGGACGAATGAGCAGTTCTTC. This sequence encodes CASSLAPSGTNEQFF.

A few counts support this clonotype. The V gene is TRBV7-2, the J gene TRBJ1-2, with 8 bases that match TRBD1. Germline trimming cut 5 bases from V and 4 bases from J; bases unmatched to any gene: 9. Germline V gene sequence: CDR1 SGHTA, CDR2 FQGNSA. CDR3 size: 15 residues. This CDR3 is CASSPTGGVGYGYTF. CDR3 sequence (DNA): TGTGCCAGCAGCCCTACAGGGGGGGTAGGCTATGGCTACACCTTC.

This clonotype was seen a few times. The chain links TRBV10-3 to TRBJ2-3; D possibly corresponds to TRBD1 (6 bases). CDR3 length equals 14 residues. Between the trimmed V and J ends, which lost 6 bases and 0 bases, there was a span of 10 bases. The V gene's germline CDR1 is ENHRY and CDR2 SYGVKD. The DNA of the CDR3 is TGTGCCATCAGCCCGGACAGAAGCACAGATACGCAGTATTTT. It translates to CAISPDRSTDTQYF.